Following are 6 T cell receptor beta chains from one sample sequenced in a study of T cells in Graves' hyperthyroidism and ophthalmopathy. RNA transcripts gave rise to amplified TCR beta CDR3 regions. The HTBI primer set was used in a first-round RT-PCR of the TCR CDR3. TCRdb re-analysed the multiplex PCR reads in MiXCR, keeping a single row per CDR3 protein. Among some 140,000 distinct CDR3 sequences listed, approximately 20% were seen once. Input material: blood. The receptors were sampled from a woman in her forties or fifties with Graves' hyperthyroidism that later progressed to Graves' ophthalmopathy.

The genes are TRBV5-8 and TRBJ2-1; 13 bases map to TRBD2. Trimming removed 6 bases from V and 7 bases from J; junction bases left unmatched: 19. Germline V CDR1 and CDR2: SGHTS, YDEGEE. CDR3 length: 19 amino acids. CDR3 in DNA: TGTGCCAGCAACTTAGTAGGACTAGCGGGAGAGACGGGGTGGAATGAGCAGTTCTTC. This encodes CASNLVGLAGETGWNEQFF.

The V gene is TRBV20-1, the J gene TRBJ2-1; perhaps TRBD2 as D (6 bases). This CDR3 region has 16 residues. Trimming stripped 6 bases from V and 0 bases from J, with 18 bases between. Germline V gives CDR1 DFQATT, CDR2 SNEGSKA (reference sequence). Written as DNA, the CDR3 is TGCAGTGCCCAGTCGGGGGTATCTAGCTCCTACAATGAGCAGTTCTTC. This translates into CSAQSGVSSSYNEQFF.

The chain combines TRBV3-1 with TRBJ1-2; D is unresolved. The germline V and J ends were trimmed by 6 bases and 14 bases, with 19 bases remaining between them. The germline gives CDR1 LGHDT, CDR2 YNNKEL (reference sequence). CDR3 length equals 12 residues. The CDR3 protein is CASRHRGENWTF. The CDR3 DNA follows: TGTGCCAGCAGGCACCGCGGGGAAAATTGGACCTTC.

This clonotype has just a few counts. The gene calls are TRBV20-1 and TRBJ2-4, with a possible D match to TRBD2 (6 bases). The length of the CDR3 is 14 residues. Trimming stripped 0 bases from V and 8 bases from J, with 14 bases between. Germline V lookup: CDR1 DFQATT, CDR2 SNEGSKA (reference sequence). CDR3 in amino acids: CSARDFGGDDIQYF. The DNA for the CDR3 is TGCAGTGCTAGAGATTTTGGAGGGGATGACATTCAGTACTTC.

The rearrangement links TRBV9 to TRBJ2-1; 11 bases line up with TRBD2. Trimming removed 5 bases from V and 7 bases from J; junction bases left unmatched: 5. The CDR3 is 14 amino acids. Germline values: CDR1 SGDLS, CDR2 YYNGEE. The CDR3 DNA sequence: TGTGCCAGCAGTAGCGGGAGGGCACGGAATGAGCAGTTCTTC. This encodes CASSSGRARNEQFF.

The chain employs TRBV10-3 and TRBJ2-7; 10 nucleotides line up with TRBD1. Per the germline V gene, CDR1 is ENHRY and CDR2 is SYGVKD. This CDR3 has 14 residues. Germline trimming cut 5 bases from V and 3 bases from J; bases unmatched to any gene: 4. For the CDR3, the DNA is TGTGCCATCAGTCGGACAGGGGGGCGCTACGAGCAGTACTTC. Protein product: CAISRTGGRYEQYF.